The TCR beta chain described here comes from a study of blood T cell repertoires in COVID-19. Germline V CDR1 and CDR2: SGHNT, YYREEE (reference sequence). V lost 0 bases and J 10 bases, leaving 14 bases between the germline ends. The CDR3 has 15 amino acids. Original processing methods: For nucleated cells, counts were estimated from reference gene primer amplification. Assay: immunoSEQ multiplex PCR; the TCRdb copy retains only in-frame clones and omits some. Clone size and the V and J calls come from that table; the DNA yielded D and trimming. The sample lists roughly 200,000 clones, around 83% seen once, with roughly 8.2% in the top ten.

The sample was peripheral blood. The sequence was collected from a woman aged 55-70 years with acute or convalescent COVID-19. The chain links TRBV5-4 to TRBJ1-6; tentative D call: TRBD1 (5 bases). The CDR3 coding sequence is TGTGCCAGCAGCTTGGAGGCAGGGATCGGATCACCCCTCCACTTT. As protein: CASSLEAGIGSPLHF.